These T cell receptor beta chains were read from a single sample in a study of cytomegalovirus exposure and HLA in healthy donors. Here immunoSEQ multiplex PCR was the method, and the copy in TCRdb shows in-frame clones only, minus some. The data contain about 160,000 clones, over 70% of them singletons. The sample comprised PBMCs. The origin of the receptors is a woman aged 25 to 39 in good health and CMV-seronegative. The CDR3 runs from the conserved cysteine through the conserved F or W. The order of the fields is J gene, D gene, clone size, V gene, CDR3 protein, CDR3 DNA. D genes are given only for firm matches. Part of the rows lack a size; the others show once, few, many or a class for expanded clones.

TRBJ2-2	-	-	TRBV6-1	CASSSGLRNTGELFF	TGTGCCAGCAGTTCGGGACTCAGGAACACCGGGGAGCTGTTTTTT
TRBJ2-3	-	-	TRBV5-4	CASSFPDSFRDTQYF	TGTGCCAGCAGCTTTCCCGACAGCTTTCGGGATACGCAGTATTTT
TRBJ1-2	-	few	TRBV2	CASSETASGLGYTF	TGTGCCAGCAGTGAAACAGCCTCCGGTTTAGGCTACACCTTC
TRBJ2-2	TRBD2	many	TRBV2	CASRTSGAGELFF	TGTGCCAGCAGGACTAGCGGGGCCGGGGAGCTGTTTTTT
TRBJ2-1	TRBD2	-	TRBV9	CASSAGGGYNEQFF	TGTGCCAGCAGCGCCGGGGGGGGCTACAATGAGCAGTTCTTC
TRBJ1-3	TRBD1	few	TRBV19	CASSGQGVSGNTIYF	TGTGCCAGTAGTGGACAGGGGGTTTCTGGAAACACCATATATTTT
TRBJ2-3	-	-	TRBV27	CASSLGTSRGDTQYF	TGTGCCAGCAGTCTGGGGACTTCCCGGGGAGATACGCAGTATTTT
TRBJ2-7	TRBD2	-	TRBV19	CASSTGLAGTIYEQYF	TGTGCCAGTAGTACTGGACTAGCGGGGACGATCTACGAGCAGTACTTC
TRBJ2-1	-	-	TRBV7-2	CASSLRRGGPSYNEQFF	TGTGCCAGCAGCTTAAGAAGGGGCGGACCCTCCTACAATGAGCAGTTCTTC
TRBJ2-7	-	-	TRBV2	CASSEIPGNYEQYF	TGTGCCAGCAGTGAAATTCCAGGGAATTACGAGCAGTACTTC
TRBJ2-1	TRBD2	-	TRBV5-1	CASSLVGGGGDEQFF	TGCGCCAGCAGCTTGGTCGGGGGGGGAGGCGATGAGCAGTTCTTC
TRBJ2-7	-	-	TRBV30	CAWSVIGKGAYEQYF	TGTGCCTGGAGTGTAATAGGTAAAGGAGCCTACGAGCAGTACTTC
TRBJ2-7	-	-	TRBV5-1	CASSLRFSGPYEQYF	TGCGCCAGCAGCTTGAGGTTCAGCGGGCCCTACGAGCAGTACTTC
TRBJ1-2	-	-	TRBV7-2	CASSLEARGYTF	TGTGCCAGCAGCTTGGAAGCTAGAGGCTACACCTTC
TRBJ2-5	TRBD2	-	TRBV4-2	CASSQEGSGEETQYF	TGTGCCAGCAGCCAAGAGGGGAGCGGGGAAGAGACCCAGTACTTC
TRBJ1-1	TRBD1	-	TRBV7-9	CASSLGQEGNTEAFF	TGTGCCAGCAGCTTGGGACAGGAGGGGAACACTGAAGCTTTCTTT
TRBJ1-5	TRBD1	-	TRBV19	CASSLDRGQPQHF	TGTGCCAGTAGTTTGGACAGGGGTCAGCCCCAGCATTTT
TRBJ2-7	-	-	TRBV19	CASSSLTRVPYEQYF	TGTGCCAGTAGTTCCCTGACTAGAGTCCCCTACGAGCAGTACTTC
TRBJ1-5	TRBD1	-	TRBV7-2	CASSSRGHQPQHF	TGTGCCAGCAGCTCCAGGGGGCATCAGCCCCAGCATTTT
TRBJ2-7	-	-	TRBV6-1	CASTRGYYEQYF	TGTGCCAGCACACGGGGTTACTACGAGCAGTACTTC
TRBJ2-7	TRBD1	-	TRBV2	CASSARRQGPEQYF	TGTGCCAGCAGTGCTCGCCGACAGGGGCCCGAGCAGTACTTC
TRBJ2-7	TRBD1	-	TRBV27	CASSLWTGRLWEQYF	TGTGCCAGCAGTCTTTGGACAGGGCGCCTATGGGAGCAGTACTTC
TRBJ2-7	-	-	TRBV27	CASGEGDRPYEQYF	TGTGCCAGTGGGGAAGGGGATCGGCCCTACGAGCAGTACTTC
TRBJ1-5	TRBD1	-	TRBV7-2	CASSWDRSAQPQHF	TGTGCCAGCAGCTGGGACAGATCGGCACAGCCCCAGCATTTT
TRBJ1-1	-	-	TRBV2	CASSDQAGAEAFF	TGTGCCAGCAGTGATCAGGCAGGGGCTGAAGCTTTCTTT
TRBJ1-2	-	-	TRBV5-1	CASSGGTVTYGYTF	TGCGCCAGCAGCGGCGGGACGGTTACTTATGGCTACACCTTC
TRBJ2-7	TRBD2	-	TRBV2	CASRREGGYEQYF	TGTGCCAGCAGGAGGGAGGGCGGCTACGAGCAGTACTTC
TRBJ1-2	TRBD1	-	TRBV29-1	CSVGQGVINYGYTF	TGCAGCGTTGGACAGGGGGTGATTAACTATGGCTACACCTTC
TRBJ2-7	-	-	TRBV2	CASRSQGVGYEQYF	TGTGCCAGCCGATCACAGGGAGTCGGTTACGAGCAGTACTTC
TRBJ2-1	TRBD2	-	TRBV5-6	CASSFFGGVNYNEQFF	TGTGCCAGCAGCTTTTTCGGGGGGGTAAACTACAATGAGCAGTTCTTC
TRBJ2-1	TRBD1	-	TRBV18	CASSPPGQAGNEQFF	TGTGCCAGCTCACCCCCGGGACAGGCGGGCAATGAGCAGTTCTTC
TRBJ1-1	TRBD1	once	TRBV29-1	CSVGQGDTEAFF	TGCAGCGTTGGACAGGGAGACACTGAAGCTTTCTTT
TRBJ2-7	-	-	TRBV7-3	CASSLNFAASYEQYF	TGTGCCAGCAGCTTAAACTTCGCGGCGTCCTACGAGCAGTACTTC
TRBJ1-6	TRBD1	-	TRBV7-9	CASSHFRDRNSPLHF	TGTGCCAGCAGCCACTTCCGGGACAGAAATTCACCCCTCCACTTT